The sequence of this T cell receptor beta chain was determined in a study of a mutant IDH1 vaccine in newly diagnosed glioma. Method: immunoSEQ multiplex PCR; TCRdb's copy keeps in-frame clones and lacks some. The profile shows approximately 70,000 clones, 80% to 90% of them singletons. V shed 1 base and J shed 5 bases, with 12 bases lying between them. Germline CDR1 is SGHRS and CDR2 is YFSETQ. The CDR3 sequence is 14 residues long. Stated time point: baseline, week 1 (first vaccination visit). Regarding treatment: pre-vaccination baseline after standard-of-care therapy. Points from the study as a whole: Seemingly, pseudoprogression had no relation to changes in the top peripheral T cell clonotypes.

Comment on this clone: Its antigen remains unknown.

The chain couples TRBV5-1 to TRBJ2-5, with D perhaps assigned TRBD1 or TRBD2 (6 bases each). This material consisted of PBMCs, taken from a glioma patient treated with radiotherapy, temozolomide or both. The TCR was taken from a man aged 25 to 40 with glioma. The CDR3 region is CASSLKGGLETQYF. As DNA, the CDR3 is TGCGCCAGCAGCTTGAAGGGGGGCTTGGAGACCCAGTACTTC.